A selection of T cell receptor beta chains follows, all from one sample in a study of human T cells and chemical hapten exposure. Using its own MiXCR run on the reads, TCRdb lists one record per CDR3 protein. This table has about 120,000 distinct CDR3 sequences, over 7% appearing once. What was sequenced was whole blood. All receptors come from a human donor in good health. Some clones in this sample may be carry-over from other donors' samples. The CDR3 runs from the conserved cysteine through the conserved F or W. D genes are given only for firm matches. Clone size is stated in some rows and not others, as once, few, many or a class when expanded.

J gene	clone size	V gene	D gene	CDR3 protein	CDR3 DNA
TRBJ1-1	NA	TRBV5-1	NA	CASSLATGWEVNTEAFF	TGCGCCAGCAGCTTGGCCACAGGGTGGGAGGTGAACACTGAAGCTTTCTTT
TRBJ2-7	many	TRBV6-2/TRBV6-3	NA	CARGDQYYEQYF	TGTGCCAGAGGTGACCAGTACTACGAGCAGTACTTC
TRBJ2-7	NA	TRBV10-3	TRBD1	CAIRGQETYEQYF	TGTGCCATCAGGGGACAGGAAACCTACGAGCAGTACTTC
TRBJ2-1	many	TRBV11-2	NA	CASRRPGTRRGNEQFF	TGTGCCAGCAGACGTCCCGGGACACGGCGGGGCAATGAGCAGTTCTTC
TRBJ2-1	NA	TRBV7-3	TRBD2	CASSLASGVFEQFF	TGTGCCAGCAGCTTGGCTAGCGGGGTATTTGAGCAGTTCTTC
TRBJ1-1	many	TRBV12-3/TRBV12-4	TRBD1	CASSLRVGQGVTEAFF	TGTGCCAGCAGTTTAAGGGTCGGACAGGGGGTCACTGAAGCTTTCTTT
TRBJ2-2	many	TRBV6-4	NA	CASSDSGPSGELFF	TGTGCCAGCAGTGACTCTGGGCCTTCGGGGGAGCTGTTTTTT
TRBJ2-2	once	TRBV6-6	TRBD2	CASTMGLARVPGELFF	TGTGCCAGCACCATGGGACTAGCGAGAGTCCCCGGGGAGCTGTTTTTT
TRBJ2-6	NA	TRBV4-3	TRBD1	CASSHRTGGSGANVLTF	TGCGCCAGCAGCCACCGGACAGGGGGCTCTGGGGCCAACGTCCTGACTTTC
TRBJ2-7	few	TRBV7-9	NA	CASSLYQGYYEQYF	TGTGCCAGCAGCTTATATCAGGGATACTACGAGCAGTACTTC